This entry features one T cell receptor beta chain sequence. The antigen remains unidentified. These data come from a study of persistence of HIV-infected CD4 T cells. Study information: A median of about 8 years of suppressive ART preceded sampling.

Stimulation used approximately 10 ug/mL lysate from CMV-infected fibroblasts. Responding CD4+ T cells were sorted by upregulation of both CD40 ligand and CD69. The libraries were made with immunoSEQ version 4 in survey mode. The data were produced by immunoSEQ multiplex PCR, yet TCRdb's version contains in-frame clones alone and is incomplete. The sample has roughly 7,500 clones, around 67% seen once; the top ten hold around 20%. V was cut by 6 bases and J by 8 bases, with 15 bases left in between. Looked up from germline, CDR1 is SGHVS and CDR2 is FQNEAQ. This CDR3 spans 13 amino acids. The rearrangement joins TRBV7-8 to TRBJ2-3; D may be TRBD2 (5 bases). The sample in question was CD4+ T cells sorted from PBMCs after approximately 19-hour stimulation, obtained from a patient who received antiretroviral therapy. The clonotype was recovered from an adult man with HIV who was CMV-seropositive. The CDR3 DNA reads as TGTGCCAGCAGGACTCCTAGCTTCGGTACGCAGTATTTT. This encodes CASRTPSFGTQYF.